The T cell receptor beta chain under discussion was sequenced for a study of healthy donors' naive CD4 and CD8 T cells. The CDR3 has 15 residues. The V segment lost 4 bases and the J segment 10 bases; nucleotides outside the gene matches: 10. A linear amplification protocol produced the TCR libraries from around 510 ng of total RNA. Via MiXCR, TCRdb re-called the reads, giving one row per CDR3 protein. The sample shows about 180,000 distinct CDR3 sequences, about 70% of them seen only once. This TCR came from a pool of human donors in good health; the sample pools cells from several healthy donors. The genes are TRBV12-3 or TRBV12-4 and TRBJ1-6; 7 nucleotides line up with TRBD1. Sequencing was done on a sample of naive CD4+ and CD8+ T cells sorted from blood, pooled from several donors. DNA of the CDR3: TGTGCCAGCAGTTGGCGCCAACAGGGGTCGTCACCCCTCCACTTT. Protein sequence: CASSWRQQGSSPLHF.